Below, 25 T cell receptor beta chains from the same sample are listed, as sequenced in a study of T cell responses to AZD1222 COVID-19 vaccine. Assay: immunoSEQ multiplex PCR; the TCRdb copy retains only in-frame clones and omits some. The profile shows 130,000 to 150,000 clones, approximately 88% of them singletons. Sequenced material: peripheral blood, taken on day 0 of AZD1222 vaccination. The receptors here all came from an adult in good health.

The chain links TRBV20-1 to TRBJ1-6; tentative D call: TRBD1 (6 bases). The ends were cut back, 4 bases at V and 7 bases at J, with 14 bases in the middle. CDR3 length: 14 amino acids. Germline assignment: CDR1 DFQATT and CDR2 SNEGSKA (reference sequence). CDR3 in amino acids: CSAIEGGGNSPLHF. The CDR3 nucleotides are TGCAGTGCTATTGAAGGGGGGGGGAATTCACCCCTCCACTTT.

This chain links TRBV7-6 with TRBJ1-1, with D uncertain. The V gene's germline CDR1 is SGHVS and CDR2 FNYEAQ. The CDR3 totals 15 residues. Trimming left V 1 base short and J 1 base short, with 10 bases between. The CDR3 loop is CASSLGLIENTEAFF. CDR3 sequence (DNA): TGTGCCAGCAGCTTAGGACTGATAGAGAACACTGAAGCTTTCTTT.

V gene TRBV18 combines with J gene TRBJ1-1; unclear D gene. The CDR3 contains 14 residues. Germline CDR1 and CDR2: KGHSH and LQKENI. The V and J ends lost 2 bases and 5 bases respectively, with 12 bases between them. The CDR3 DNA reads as TGTGCCAGCTCACCATACGACAAGGGAACTGAAGCTTTCTTT. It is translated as CASSPYDKGTEAFF.

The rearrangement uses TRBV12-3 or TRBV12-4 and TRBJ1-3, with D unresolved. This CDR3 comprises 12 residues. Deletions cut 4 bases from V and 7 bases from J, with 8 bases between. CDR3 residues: CASSSPPNTIYF. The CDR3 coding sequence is TGTGCCAGCAGTTCCCCCCCCAACACCATATATTTT.

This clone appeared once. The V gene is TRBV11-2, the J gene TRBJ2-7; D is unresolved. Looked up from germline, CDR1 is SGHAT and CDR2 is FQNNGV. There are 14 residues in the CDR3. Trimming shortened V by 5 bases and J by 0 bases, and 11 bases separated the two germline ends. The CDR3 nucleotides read TGTGCCAGCAGCCCTTATATGGTCTCCTACGAGCAGTACTTC. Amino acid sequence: CASSPYMVSYEQYF.

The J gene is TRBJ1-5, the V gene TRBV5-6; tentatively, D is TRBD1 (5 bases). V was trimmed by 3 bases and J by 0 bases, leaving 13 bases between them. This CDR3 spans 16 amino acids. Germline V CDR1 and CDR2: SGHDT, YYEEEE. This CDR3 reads CASSSSGGYSNQPQHF. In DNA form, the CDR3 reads TGTGCCAGCAGCTCCTCGGGGGGATATAGCAATCAGCCCCAGCATTTT.

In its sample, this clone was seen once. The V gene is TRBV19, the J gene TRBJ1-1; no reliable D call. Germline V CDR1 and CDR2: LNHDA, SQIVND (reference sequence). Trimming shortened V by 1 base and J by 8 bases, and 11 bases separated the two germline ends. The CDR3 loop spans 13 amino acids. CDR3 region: CASSIAGPSEAFF. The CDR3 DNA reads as TGTGCCAGTAGTATAGCTGGGCCCTCCGAAGCTTTCTTT.

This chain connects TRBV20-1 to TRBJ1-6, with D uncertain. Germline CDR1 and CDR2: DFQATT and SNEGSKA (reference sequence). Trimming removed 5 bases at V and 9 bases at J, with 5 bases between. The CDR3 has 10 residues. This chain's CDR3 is CSAYGSPLHF. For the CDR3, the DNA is TGCAGTGCTTACGGTTCACCCCTCCACTTT.

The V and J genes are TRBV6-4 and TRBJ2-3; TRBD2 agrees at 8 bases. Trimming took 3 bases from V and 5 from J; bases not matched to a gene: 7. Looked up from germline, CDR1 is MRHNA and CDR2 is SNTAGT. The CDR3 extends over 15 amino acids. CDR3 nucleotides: TGTGCCAGCAGTGAGTCAGCGGGGGCAGGAGATACGCAGTATTTT. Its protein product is CASSESAGAGDTQYF.

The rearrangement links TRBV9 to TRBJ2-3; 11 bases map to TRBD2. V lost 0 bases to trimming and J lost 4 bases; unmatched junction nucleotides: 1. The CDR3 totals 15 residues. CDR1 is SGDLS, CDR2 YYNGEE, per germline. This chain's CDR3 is CASSVVSGGADTQYF. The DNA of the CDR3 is TGTGCCAGCAGCGTAGTTAGCGGGGGGGCAGATACGCAGTATTTT.

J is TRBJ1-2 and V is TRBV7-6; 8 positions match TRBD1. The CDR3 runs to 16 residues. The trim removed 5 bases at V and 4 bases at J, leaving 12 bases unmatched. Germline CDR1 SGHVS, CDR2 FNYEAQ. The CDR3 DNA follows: TGTGCCAGCAGCCCAGAGACGGGACAGGTTTTCTATGGCTACACCTTC. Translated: CASSPETGQVFYGYTF.

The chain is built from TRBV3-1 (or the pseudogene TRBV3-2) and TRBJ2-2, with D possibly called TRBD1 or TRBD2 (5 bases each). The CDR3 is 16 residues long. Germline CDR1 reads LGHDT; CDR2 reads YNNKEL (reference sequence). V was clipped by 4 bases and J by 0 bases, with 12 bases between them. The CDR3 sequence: CASSRTRGSNTGELFF. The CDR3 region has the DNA TGTGCCAGCAGCCGAACCCGGGGCTCGAACACCGGGGAGCTGTTTTTT.

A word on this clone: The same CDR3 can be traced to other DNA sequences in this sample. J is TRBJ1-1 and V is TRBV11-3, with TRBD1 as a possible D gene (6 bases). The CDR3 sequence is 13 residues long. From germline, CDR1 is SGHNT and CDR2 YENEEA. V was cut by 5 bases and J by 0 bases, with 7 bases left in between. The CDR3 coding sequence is TGTGCCAGCAGCCGGACAGTGAACACTGAAGCTTTCTTT. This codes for CASSRTVNTEAFF. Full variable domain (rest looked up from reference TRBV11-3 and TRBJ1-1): EAGVVQSPRYKIIEKKQPVAFWCNPISGHNTLYWYLQNLGQGPELLIRYENEEAVDDSQLPKDRFSAERLKGVDSTLKIQPAELGDSAVYLCASSRTVNTEAFFGQGTRLTVV.

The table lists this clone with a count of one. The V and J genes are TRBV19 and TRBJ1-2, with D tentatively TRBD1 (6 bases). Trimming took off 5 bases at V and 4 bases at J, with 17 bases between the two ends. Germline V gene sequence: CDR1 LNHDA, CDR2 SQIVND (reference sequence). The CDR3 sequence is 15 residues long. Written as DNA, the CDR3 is TGTGCCAGTAGTGCCACGAGGGGGGTTCTCTATGGCTACACCTTC. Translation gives CASSATRGVLYGYTF.

The CDR3 DNA sequence: TGTGCCAGCAGCACAGGGCTAACTAGCACAGATACGCAGTATTTT. This encodes CASSTGLTSTDTQYF. The V call is TRBV7-9, the J call TRBJ2-3, with D perhaps matching TRBD1 (6 bases). Between the trimmed V and J ends, which lost 5 bases and 0 bases, there was a span of 12 bases. The germline V gene encodes CDR1 SEHNR and CDR2 FQNEAQ (reference sequence). This CDR3 contains 15 residues.

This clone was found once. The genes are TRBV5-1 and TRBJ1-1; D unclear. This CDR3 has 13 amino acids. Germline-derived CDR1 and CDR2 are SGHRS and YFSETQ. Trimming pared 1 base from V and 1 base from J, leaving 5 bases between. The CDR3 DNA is TGCGCCAGCAGCTTGATATGGAACACTGAAGCTTTCTTT. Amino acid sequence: CASSLIWNTEAFF.

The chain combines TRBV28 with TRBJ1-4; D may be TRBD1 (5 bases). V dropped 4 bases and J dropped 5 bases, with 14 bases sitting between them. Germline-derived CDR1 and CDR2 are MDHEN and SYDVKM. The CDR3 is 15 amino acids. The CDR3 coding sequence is TGTGCCAGCAGTTCGTCCGGGGCTTTAAATGAAAAACTGTTTTTT. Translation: CASSSSGALNEKLFF.

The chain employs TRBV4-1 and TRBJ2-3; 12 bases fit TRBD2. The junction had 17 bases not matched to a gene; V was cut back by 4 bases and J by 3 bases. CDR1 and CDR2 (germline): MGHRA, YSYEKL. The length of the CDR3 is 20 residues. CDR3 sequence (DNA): TGCGCCAGCAGCCCAAGAAGGTCTAGCGGGGGGGCGTACCAGACAGATACGCAGTATTTT. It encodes CASSPRRSSGGAYQTDTQYF.

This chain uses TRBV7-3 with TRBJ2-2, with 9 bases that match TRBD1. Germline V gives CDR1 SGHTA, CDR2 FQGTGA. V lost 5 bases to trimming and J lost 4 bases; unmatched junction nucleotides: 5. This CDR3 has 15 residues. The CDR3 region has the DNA TGTGCCAGCAGCCGGACAGGGGTTTCCACCGGGGAGCTGTTTTTT. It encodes CASSRTGVSTGELFF.

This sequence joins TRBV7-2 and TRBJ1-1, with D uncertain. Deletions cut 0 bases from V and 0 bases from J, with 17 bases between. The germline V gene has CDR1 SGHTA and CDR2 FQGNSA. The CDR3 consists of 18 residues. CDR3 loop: CASSLALSYMGMNTEAFF. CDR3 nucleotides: TGTGCCAGCAGCTTAGCTCTGAGTTACATGGGTATGAACACTGAAGCTTTCTTT.

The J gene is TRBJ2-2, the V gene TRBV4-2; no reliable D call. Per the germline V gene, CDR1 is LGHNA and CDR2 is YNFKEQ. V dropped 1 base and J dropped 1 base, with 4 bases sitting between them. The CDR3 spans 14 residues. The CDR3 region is CASSQGKNTGELFF. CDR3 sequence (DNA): TGTGCCAGCAGCCAAGGGAAGAACACCGGGGAGCTGTTTTTT.

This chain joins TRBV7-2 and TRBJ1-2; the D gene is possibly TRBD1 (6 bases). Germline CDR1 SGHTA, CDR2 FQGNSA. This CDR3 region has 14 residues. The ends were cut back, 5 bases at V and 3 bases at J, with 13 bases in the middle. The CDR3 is CASSPKGGDYGYTF. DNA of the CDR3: TGTGCCAGCAGCCCAAAAGGGGGGGACTATGGCTACACCTTC.

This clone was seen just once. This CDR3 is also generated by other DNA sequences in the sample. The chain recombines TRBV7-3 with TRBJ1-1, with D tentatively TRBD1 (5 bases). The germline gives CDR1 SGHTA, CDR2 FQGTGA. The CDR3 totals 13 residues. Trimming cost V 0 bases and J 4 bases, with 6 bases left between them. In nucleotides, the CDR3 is TGTGCCAGCAGCTTAACGGGGGGCACTGAAGCTTTCTTT. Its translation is CASSLTGGTEAFF. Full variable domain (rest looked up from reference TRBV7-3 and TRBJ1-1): GAGVSQTPSNKVTEKGKYVELRCDPISGHTALYWYRQSLGQGPEFLIYFQGTGAADDSGLPNDRFFAVRPEGSVSTLKIQRTERGDSAVYLCASSLTGGTEAFFGQGTRLTVV.

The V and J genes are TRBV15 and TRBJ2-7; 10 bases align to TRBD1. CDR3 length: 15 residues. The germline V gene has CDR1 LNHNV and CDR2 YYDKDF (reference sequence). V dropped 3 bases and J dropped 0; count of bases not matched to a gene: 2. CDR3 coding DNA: TGTGCCACCAGCAGCCGACAGGGGGCCTCCTACGAGCAGTACTTC. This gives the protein CATSSRQGASYEQYF.

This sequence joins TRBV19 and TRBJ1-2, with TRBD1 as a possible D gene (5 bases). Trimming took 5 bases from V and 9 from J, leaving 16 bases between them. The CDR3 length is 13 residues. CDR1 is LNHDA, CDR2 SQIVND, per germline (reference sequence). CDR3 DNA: TGTGCCAGTAGTCCTCAAGGGACGCGAAGCTACACCTTC. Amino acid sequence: CASSPQGTRSYTF.